One sample yielded the 30 T cell receptor beta chains listed below, sequenced in a study of T cell clonotyping in hematopoietic cell transplantation. The assay was immunoSEQ multiplex PCR, and TCRdb's table has in-frame clones only and misses some. The sample holds more than 15,000 clones; about nine tenths are singletons and the top ten take about 5%. Input material: peripheral blood mononuclear cells. The receptor source for this set is a man aged 35 to 55 in good health. Some clones in this sample may be carry-over from other donors' samples.

The J gene is TRBJ1-4, the V gene TRBV4-3; 8 bases line up with TRBD1. V lost 0 bases, J lost 5 bases, and 5 bases stayed unmatched. This CDR3 has 16 amino acids. The V gene's germline CDR1 is LGHNA and CDR2 YSLEER. In nucleotides, the CDR3 is TGCGCCAGCAGCCAAGACAGGGACAGGAAGAATGAAAAACTGTTTTTT. Amino acids: CASSQDRDRKNEKLFF.

The V and J genes are TRBV15 and TRBJ2-6; D uncertain. The CDR3 loop spans 17 amino acids. V lost 2 bases to trimming and J lost 0 bases, with 11 bases between them. Germline CDR1 and CDR2: LNHNV and YYDKDF (reference sequence). The CDR3 DNA is TGTGCCACCAGCAGACTGTTGACCAGCTCTGGGGCCAACGTCCTGACTTTC. Translation: CATSRLLTSSGANVLTF.

The chain has TRBV6-6 and TRBJ2-1, with 8 bases aligning to TRBD2. Germline-derived CDR1 and CDR2 are MNHNY and SVGAGI (reference sequence). Losses at the gene ends were 4 bases for V and 4 bases for J; bases not matched to a gene: 6. This CDR3 is built from 15 residues. The CDR3 sequence: CASSSTSVGYNEQFF. For the CDR3, the DNA is TGTGCCAGCAGTTCGACTAGCGTTGGGTACAATGAGCAGTTCTTC.

The CDR3 protein is CASSLGAMNTEAFF. CDR3 bases: TGCGCCAGCAGCTTGGGGGCCATGAACACTGAAGCTTTCTTT. The V and J genes are TRBV5-1 and TRBJ1-1; D gene ambiguous. V gave up 0 bases and J gave up 0 bases, with 6 bases separating them. The CDR3 is 14 amino acids. CDR1 SGHRS and CDR2 YFSETQ come from the germline V gene.

V usage is TRBV9 and J usage is TRBJ1-2; D remains unclear. Germline V gives CDR1 SGDLS, CDR2 YYNGEE. The CDR3 covers 15 residues. Trimming removed 4 bases from V and 0 bases from J, with 13 bases in between. CDR3 DNA sequence: TGTGCCAGCAGCATGGGGTCCGGAGCTAACTATGGCTACACCTTC. It encodes CASSMGSGANYGYTF.

The rearrangement uses TRBV28 and TRBJ2-7, with D perhaps TRBD2 (5 bases). This CDR3 comprises 14 residues. The germline V gene encodes CDR1 MDHEN and CDR2 SYDVKM. Trimming removed 6 bases from V and 0 bases from J, with 12 bases in between. The DNA of the CDR3 is TGTGCCAGCAGGGACGGAGAGGGCTCCTACGAGCAGTACTTC. This translates into CASRDGEGSYEQYF.

This sequence joins TRBV11-2 and TRBJ2-4; 9 bases fit TRBD1. The CDR3 contains 16 residues. Germline-derived CDR1 and CDR2 are SGHAT and FQNNGV. Trimming at V came to 4 bases and at J to 1 base, leaving 5 bases not matched to a gene. The CDR3 here is CASSYRQGEAKNIQYF. CDR3 nucleotide sequence: TGTGCCAGCAGCTATCGACAGGGGGAGGCCAAAAACATTCAGTACTTC.

V usage is TRBV6-6 and J usage is TRBJ1-5; TRBD1 agrees at 10 bases. CDR3 length equals 15 residues. The germline CDR1 and CDR2 sequences are MNHNY and SVGAGI (reference sequence). V shed 5 bases and J 4 bases; nucleotides not matched to a gene: 5. The CDR3, as DNA: TGTGCCAGCAGTCTCAGGACAGGGGGAAATCAGCCCCAGCATTTT. This translates into CASSLRTGGNQPQHF.

The gene calls are TRBV2 and TRBJ1-1; possible D gene TRBD1, 5 bases. Per germline, CDR1 SNHLY and CDR2 FYNNEI. CDR3 length equals 14 residues. V dropped 4 bases and J dropped 1 base, with 10 bases sitting between them. For the CDR3, the DNA is TGTGCCAGCAGTGCTAGGGGCGCGAACACTGAAGCTTTCTTT. Protein: CASSARGANTEAFF.

The rearrangement uses TRBV2 and TRBJ2-5; no firm D call. Germline CDR1 reads SNHLY; CDR2 reads FYNNEI. Trimming stripped 4 bases from V and 1 base from J, with 7 bases between. CDR3 length: 13 amino acids. The CDR3 nucleotides read TGTGCCAGCAGTGCGGGCAGCCAAGAGACCCAGTACTTC. Amino acid sequence: CASSAGSQETQYF. The variable domain in full, completed from reference TRBV2 and TRBJ2-5, reads EPEVTQTPSHQVTQMGQEVILRCVPISNHLYFYWYRQILGQKVEFLVSFYNNEISEKSEIFDDQFSVERPDGSNFTLKIRSTKLEDSAMYFCASSAGSQETQYFGPGTRLLVL.

The chain joins TRBV7-6 to TRBJ2-3; tentative D call: TRBD1 (6 bases). This CDR3 is built from 16 residues. Germline values: CDR1 SGHVS, CDR2 FNYEAQ. The V gene lost 5 bases and the J gene lost 0 bases, with 15 bases spanning the gap. Here the CDR3 reads CASSVRTATSTDTQYF. Here the CDR3 DNA reads TGTGCCAGCAGCGTACGGACAGCTACCAGCACAGATACGCAGTATTTT.

The V and J genes are TRBV4-3 and TRBJ1-2, with D unclear. V was trimmed by 0 bases and J by 5 bases, leaving 22 bases between them. Germline CDR1 is LGHNA and CDR2 is YSLEER. The CDR3 extends over 18 amino acids. The CDR3 DNA sequence: TGCGCCAGCAGCCAAGATTGGTCCTTAGCGGTGAGGACTTATGGCTACACCTTC. This translates into CASSQDWSLAVRTYGYTF.

The V call is TRBV5-6, the J call TRBJ2-7; D possibly corresponds to TRBD1 (6 bases). This CDR3 has 12 residues. Looked up from germline, CDR1 is SGHDT and CDR2 is YYEEEE. V was shortened by 8 bases and J by 3 bases, with 12 bases between the two germline ends. The CDR3 is CASSDRNYEQYF. CDR3 DNA sequence: TGTGCCAGTTCTGACAGGAACTACGAGCAGTACTTC.

V is TRBV2 and J is TRBJ2-7; D possibly corresponds to TRBD1 (6 bases). From germline, CDR1 is SNHLY and CDR2 FYNNEI. The CDR3 loop spans 14 amino acids. CDR3 in amino acids: CAKQGTHNSYEQYF. The CDR3 nucleotides are TGTGCTAAGCAGGGGACGCATAACTCCTACGAGCAGTACTTC. The variable domain in full, completed from reference TRBV2 and TRBJ2-7, reads EPEVTQTPSHQVTQMGQEVILRCVPISNHLYFYWYRQILGQKVEFLVSFYNNEISEKSEIFDDQFSVERPDGSNFTLKIRSTKLEDSAMYFCAKQGTHNSYEQYFGPGTRLTVT.

The chain joins TRBV7-2 to TRBJ2-2; 12 nucleotides agree with TRBD2. The length of the CDR3 is 16 residues. Trimming removed 6 bases from V and 1 base from J; junction bases left unmatched: 3. In germline, CDR1 is SGHTA, CDR2 FQGNSA. In DNA form, the CDR3 reads TGTGCCAGCAGTTGGACTAGCGGGGTGAACACCGGGGAGCTGTTTTTT. It specifies CASSWTSGVNTGELFF.

This chain links TRBV7-9 with TRBJ2-1, with TRBD1 matching over 9 bases. The junction had 4 bases not matched to a gene; V was cut back by 5 bases and J by 5 bases. This CDR3 is 14 amino acids long. Germline values: CDR1 SEHNR, CDR2 FQNEAQ (reference sequence). In DNA form, the CDR3 reads TGTGCCAGCAGCCCCTGGACAGGGGACAATGAGCAGTTCTTC. As protein: CASSPWTGDNEQFF.

The rearrangement joins TRBV30 to TRBJ2-1; D unresolved. The CDR3 loop spans 15 amino acids. From germline, CDR1 is GTSNPN and CDR2 SVGIG (reference sequence). Trimming shortened V by 2 bases and J by 4 bases, and 15 bases separated the two germline ends. This CDR3 reads CAWSHVSVGYNEQFF. CDR3 bases: TGTGCCTGGAGTCACGTCTCGGTGGGGTACAATGAGCAGTTCTTC.

There are a few counts of this clone. This chain links TRBV6-5 with TRBJ1-2; 9 bases align to TRBD1. CDR1 and CDR2 (germline): MNHEY, SVGAGI. The CDR3 loop spans 14 amino acids. Germline trimming cut 4 bases from V and 4 bases from J; bases unmatched to any gene: 4. The chain's CDR3 is CASSLGTGFYGYTF. The DNA of the CDR3 is TGTGCCAGCAGTTTGGGGACAGGGTTCTATGGCTACACCTTC.

This chain uses TRBV7-2 with TRBJ2-7; a weak D match, TRBD1 (9 bases). Trimming left V 5 bases short and J 3 bases short, with 17 bases between. Per the germline V gene, CDR1 is SGHTA and CDR2 is FQGNSA. The CDR3 consists of 15 residues. This CDR3 is CASSPGGTGNYEQYF. The CDR3 DNA is TGTGCCAGCAGCCCGGGGGGGACAGGGAACTACGAGCAGTACTTC.

The chain joins TRBV10-2 to TRBJ1-1, with unresolved D. Trimming removed 4 bases at V and 1 base at J, with 7 bases between. This CDR3 has 13 residues. Germline lookup yields CDR1 WSHSY and CDR2 SAAADI. The CDR3 region is CASSVGRNTEAFF. DNA of the CDR3: TGCGCCAGCAGTGTAGGCAGGAACACTGAAGCTTTCTTT.

V and J are TRBV9 and TRBJ2-5; 9 bases match TRBD1. After removal of 0 bases from V and 5 bases from J, the junction contained 5 bases not matched to a gene. The germline V gene has CDR1 SGDLS and CDR2 YYNGEE. This CDR3 is 15 amino acids long. The CDR3: CASSVEGTGSETQYF. The CDR3 DNA is TGTGCCAGCAGCGTAGAGGGGACAGGGAGTGAGACCCAGTACTTC.

The chain joins TRBV4-1 to TRBJ2-3; TRBD1 matches at 7 bases. The CDR3 is made up of 17 amino acids. V lost 1 base to trimming and J lost 4 bases; unmatched junction nucleotides: 11. The germline gives CDR1 MGHRA, CDR2 YSYEKL. CDR3 sequence (DNA): TGCGCCAGCAGCCAAGGGATGAGAGGGGGCAGGTCAGATACGCAGTATTTT. Its protein product is CASSQGMRGGRSDTQYF.

The rearrangement uses TRBV19 and TRBJ2-1; perhaps TRBD2 as D (6 bases). Germline V CDR1 and CDR2: LNHDA, SQIVND (reference sequence). This CDR3 spans 15 amino acids. The ends were cut back, 3 bases at V and 4 bases at J, with 13 bases in the middle. The CDR3 region is CASSISRDIYNEQFF. In DNA form, the CDR3 reads TGTGCCAGTAGTATTTCGCGGGATATTTACAATGAGCAGTTCTTC.

The chain employs TRBV5-6 and TRBJ1-2; D perhaps matches TRBD1 (5 bases). V lost 1 base to trimming and J lost 3 bases, with 13 bases between them. The CDR3 has 15 residues. The V gene's germline CDR1 is SGHDT and CDR2 YYEEEE. CDR3 residues: CASSLWAGRDYGYTF. The CDR3 DNA reads TGTGCCAGCAGCTTGTGGGCAGGGAGGGACTATGGCTACACCTTC. The full variable domain, in which reference TRBV5-6 and TRBJ1-2 provide the parts outside the CDR3, is DAGVTQSPTHLIKTRGQQVTLRCSPKSGHDTVSWYQQALGQGPQFIFQYYEEEERQRGNFPDRFSGHQFPNYSSELNVNALLLGDSALYLCASSLWAGRDYGYTFGSGTRLTVV.

This chain links TRBV19 with TRBJ2-7, with a weak D call TRBD2 (5 bases). The CDR3 has 13 amino acids. V lost 6 bases, J lost 2 bases, and 11 bases lay in between. Germline CDR1 LNHDA, CDR2 SQIVND (reference sequence). The CDR3 loop reads CASSRADPYEQYF. CDR3 sequence (DNA): TGTGCCAGTAGCAGAGCGGATCCCTACGAGCAGTACTTC.

The rearrangement links TRBV7-8 to TRBJ1-3, with 7 bases aligning to TRBD1. Germline loops: CDR1 SGHVS, CDR2 FQNEAQ. V gave up 5 bases and J gave up 4 bases; unmatched junction bases: 8. The CDR3 is 15 residues long. The CDR3 sequence is CASSLIRGPGNTIYF. The CDR3 coding sequence is TGTGCCAGCAGCCTAATTAGGGGGCCAGGAAACACCATATATTTT. Based on the CDR3 plus reference TRBV7-8 and TRBJ1-3, the full variable domain is GAGVSQSPRYKVAKRGQDVALRCDPISGHVSLFWYQQALGQGPEFLTYFQNEAQLDKSGLPSDRFFAERPEGSVSTLKIQRTQQEDSAVYLCASSLIRGPGNTIYFGEGSWLTVV.

The chain carries TRBV6-1 and TRBJ1-1; a possible D gene is TRBD1 (5 bases). Germline V lookup: CDR1 MNHNS, CDR2 SASEGT. Trimming pared 7 bases from V and 5 bases from J, leaving 14 bases between. The CDR3 is made up of 13 amino acids. CDR3 region: CASKQVGGTEAFF. CDR3 in DNA: TGTGCCAGCAAACAGGTGGGGGGTACTGAAGCTTTCTTT.

The chain carries TRBV19 and TRBJ1-1; perhaps TRBD1 as D (5 bases). The germline gives CDR1 LNHDA, CDR2 SQIVND (reference sequence). This CDR3 is 13 amino acids long. The V and J ends lost 5 bases and 1 base respectively, with 8 bases between them. The CDR3 DNA sequence: TGTGCCAGTAGTCGTACAGGGAACACTGAAGCTTTCTTT. Residues: CASSRTGNTEAFF. Drawing the rest from reference TRBV19 and TRBJ1-1, the complete variable domain is DGGITQSPKYLFRKEGQNVTLSCEQNLNHDAMYWYRQDPGQGLRLIYYSQIVNDFQKGDIAEGYSVSREKKESFPLTVTSAQKNPTAFYLCASSRTGNTEAFFGQGTRLTVV.

The V call is TRBV29-1, the J call TRBJ2-1, with D hard to call. The CDR3 contains 9 residues. Germline CDR1 and CDR2: SQVTM and ANQGSEA. Trimming removed 3 bases at V and 8 bases at J, with 2 bases between. The CDR3 here is CSVDDEQFF. CDR3 DNA: TGCAGCGTTGATGATGAGCAGTTCTTC.

The chain employs TRBV29-1 and TRBJ2-2, with D possibly matching TRBD1 (5 bases). V was pared by 7 bases and J by 2 bases, with 11 bases between. The length of the CDR3 is 13 residues. From germline, CDR1 is SQVTM and CDR2 ANQGSEA. The CDR3 DNA is TGCAGCGCGCAGGGAAGTAACACCGGGGAGCTGTTTTTT. This encodes CSAQGSNTGELFF.